The entry that follows covers one T cell receptor beta chain sequence. Its target is unknown. This CDR3 has 15 residues. Germline loops: CDR1 KGHSH, CDR2 LQKENI. With 6 bases removed from V and 2 bases from J, the gap between germline ends came to 17 bases. This sample was taken from a study of beta chain features in type 1 diabetes. Study-level findings and limits: Insertion counts at VDJ junctions were lower in type 1 diabetes patients, who also showed more deletions there. Comparison showed that naive, central memory and Treg TCRB repertoires appeared more similar among patients than among healthy donors. When Type 1 diabetes patients were examined, their TCRB CDR3s proved moderately but significantly shorter in all four CD4+ subsets.

The study reverse transcribed the entire isolated RNA, so it sequenced expressed TCRB transcripts. TCRdb's copy holds only in-frame clones and misses some; the assay was immunoSEQ multiplex PCR. The data show a few hundred thousand clones, under 20% seen once. The chain joins TRBV18 to TRBJ2-7; D is perhaps TRBD1 or TRBD2 (5 bases each). The source of this sequence is a man younger than 40 with type 1 diabetes. The sample consisted of naive CD4+ T cells from blood. The CDR3 sequence: CASSRLPGLPYEQYF. The CDR3 DNA reads TGTGCCAGCTCCCGACTCCCGGGGCTGCCCTACGAGCAGTACTTC. Full variable domain (outside the CDR3, taken from reference TRBV18 and TRBJ2-7): NAGVMQNPRHLVRRRGQEARLRCSPMKGHSHVYWYRQLPEEGLKFMVYLQKENIIDESGMPKERFSAEFPKEGPSILRIQQVVRGDSAAYFCASSRLPGLPYEQYFGPGTRLTVT.